The present TCR beta chain was sequenced within a study of blood T cells in healthy people across ages. Then a second PCR, running roughly 7 to 11 cycles, was carried out with a sample-barcoded 5' primer and a J-beta primer mix. TCRdb processed the 5' RACE reads anew with MiXCR; each CDR3 protein has one entry. Of about 760,000 distinct CDR3 sequences in the sample, 25% were seen once. The ends were cut back, 8 bases at V and 4 bases at J, with 13 bases in the middle. Germline-derived CDR1 and CDR2 are KGHSH and LQKENI. The CDR3 length is 13 residues. This clonotype has more than one count but fewer than ten. A further study also used this sample, focusing on T cells of mothers and their children.

This receptor was obtained from a boy younger than 18 in good health. Sequenced: blood. The V and J genes are TRBV18 and TRBJ2-3; D is uncertain. This CDR3 is CASPLYLADTQYF. CDR3 sequence (DNA): TGTGCCAGCCCACTTTACCTGGCAGATACGCAGTATTTT.